Here is one T cell receptor beta chain with its context. What it binds is unknown. This entry is derived from a study of T cell repertoires in cytomegalovirus infection. Overall study context: The authors used CMV epitopes that were HLA-C-restricted (recently identified) and HLA-B-restricted (well studied). Evidence of both CMV infection and a matching HLA type came from public TCR beta signatures. Whole-study results and caveats: HLA-C-restricted CMV-specific TCR beta clonotypes prevailed in the ex vivo response.

TCRdb independently ran MiXCR on the reads; one entry per CDR3 protein. The table records 62,000 or so distinct CDR3 sequences, around 21% of them present only once. This specimen consisted of CD8+ T cells from cultured PBMCs, obtained from culture after CMV antigen stimulation. This clonotype was obtained from a human donor in good health (CMV status not recorded). Some clones in this sample may be carry-over from other donors' samples.

CDR3 nucleotide sequence: TGTGCCAGCAGTTTAAGAATGGCGGGAACCGGGGAGCTGTTTTTT. This gives the protein CASSLRMAGTGELFF. The chain recombines TRBV12-3 or TRBV12-4 with TRBJ2-2; tentative D call: TRBD2 (6 bases). The CDR3 totals 15 residues. The V end was cut by 2 bases, the J end by 5 bases, with 12 bases between.